This entry concerns a single T cell receptor beta chain. The time point here: after neoadjuvant nivolumab, at surgical resection. CDR1 SQVTM and CDR2 ANQGSEA come from the germline V gene. This CDR3 is 16 amino acids long. V dropped 1 base and J dropped 7 bases, with 20 bases sitting between them. The assay was immunoSEQ multiplex PCR, and TCRdb's table has in-frame clones only and misses some. The sample holds 9,000 to 10,000 clones, about 70% seen once. This sample stems from a study of neoadjuvant anti-PD-1 for oral cavity cancer. The origin of this receptor is a person between 35 and 79 years old with oral cavity squamous cell carcinoma. The material sequenced was PBMCs, taken after nivolumab (anti-PD-1) treatment. The J gene is TRBJ2-1, the V gene TRBV29-1, with D perhaps being TRBD1 or TRBD2 (5 bases each). The CDR3: CSVEGGPRGRDNEQFF. The CDR3 DNA follows: TGCAGCGTTGAAGGGGGCCCCCGAGGGAGAGATAATGAGCAGTTCTTC.